This T cell receptor (beta chain) was recorded in a study of shared clonotypes between healthy human individuals. Study-wide results and limits: Naive subsets usually exceeded memory subsets in estimated richness.

TCRdb's table, derived via immunoSEQ multiplex PCR, lists solely in-frame clones and lacks some. This repertoire shows some 95,000 clones, about 68% found once; its top ten account for less than 50%. A note on this clone: Its antigen is undetermined.

Germline V gives CDR1 SGHAT, CDR2 FQNNGV. The CDR3 totals 15 residues. With 5 bases removed from V and 5 bases from J, the gap between germline ends came to 19 bases. Sequencing was carried out using memory CD8+ T cells sorted from blood. Subset noted: CD45RO+ cells pooled with CCR7-negative TemRA cells. This TCR derives from a man aged 30 to 45 in good health. This chain uses TRBV11-2 with TRBJ2-7; D perhaps matches TRBD2 (6 bases). The CDR3 coding sequence is TGTGCCAGCAGCCGAACAGGAGGGTTCTTCGACGAGCAGTACTTC. This translates into CASSRTGGFFDEQYF.